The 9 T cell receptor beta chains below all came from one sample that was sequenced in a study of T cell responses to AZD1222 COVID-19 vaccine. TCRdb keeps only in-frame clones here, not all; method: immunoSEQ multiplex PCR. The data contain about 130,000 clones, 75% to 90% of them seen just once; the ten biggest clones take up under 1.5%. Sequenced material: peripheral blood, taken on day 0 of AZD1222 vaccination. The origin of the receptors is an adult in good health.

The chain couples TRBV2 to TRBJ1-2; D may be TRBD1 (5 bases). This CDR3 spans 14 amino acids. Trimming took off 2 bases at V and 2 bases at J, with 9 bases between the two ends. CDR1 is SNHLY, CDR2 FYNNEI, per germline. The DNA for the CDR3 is TGTGCCAGCAGTGAACCGAGACAGAACTATGGCTACACCTTC. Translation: CASSEPRQNYGYTF.

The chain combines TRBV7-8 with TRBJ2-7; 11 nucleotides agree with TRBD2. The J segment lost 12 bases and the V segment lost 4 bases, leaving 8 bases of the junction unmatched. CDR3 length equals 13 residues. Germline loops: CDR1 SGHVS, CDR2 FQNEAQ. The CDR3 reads CASSSGLAGGRYF. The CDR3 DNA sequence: TGTGCCAGCAGCTCCGGTTTAGCGGGGGGGCGGTACTTC.

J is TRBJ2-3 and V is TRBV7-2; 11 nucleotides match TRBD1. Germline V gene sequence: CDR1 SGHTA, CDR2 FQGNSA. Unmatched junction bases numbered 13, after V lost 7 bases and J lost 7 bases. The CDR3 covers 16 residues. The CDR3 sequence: CASNPRTGGSINTQYF. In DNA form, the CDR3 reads TGTGCCAGCAACCCCAGGACAGGGGGCTCTATTAATACGCAGTATTTT.

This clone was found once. CDR3 protein: CAWSAGLLTDTQYF. Written as DNA, the CDR3 is TGTGCCTGGAGCGCAGGGCTCCTCACAGATACGCAGTATTTT. V and J are TRBV30 and TRBJ2-3, with D possibly TRBD1 on 5 matching bases. This CDR3 region has 14 residues. Trimming cost V 3 bases and J 2 bases, with 12 bases left between them. The germline CDR1 and CDR2 sequences are GTSNPN and SVGIG (reference sequence).

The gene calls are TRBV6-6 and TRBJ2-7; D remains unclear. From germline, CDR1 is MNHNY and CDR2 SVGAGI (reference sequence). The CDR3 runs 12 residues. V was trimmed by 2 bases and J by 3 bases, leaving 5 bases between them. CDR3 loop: CASSYMGYEQYF. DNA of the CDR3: TGTGCCAGCAGTTACATGGGCTACGAGCAGTACTTC.

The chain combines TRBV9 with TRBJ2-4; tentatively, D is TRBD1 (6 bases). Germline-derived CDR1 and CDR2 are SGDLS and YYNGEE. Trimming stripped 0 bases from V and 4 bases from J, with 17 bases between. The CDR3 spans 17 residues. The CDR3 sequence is CASSVGRKQGAKNIQYF. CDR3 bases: TGTGCCAGCAGCGTAGGGAGGAAACAGGGAGCTAAAAACATTCAGTACTTC.

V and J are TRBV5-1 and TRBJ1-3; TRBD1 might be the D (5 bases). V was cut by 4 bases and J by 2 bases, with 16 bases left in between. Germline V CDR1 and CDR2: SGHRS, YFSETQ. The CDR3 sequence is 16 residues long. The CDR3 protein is CASSPGPGRPGNTIYF. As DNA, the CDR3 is TGCGCCAGCAGCCCGGGACCCGGCCGCCCTGGAAACACCATATATTTT.

This CDR3 reads CASSHRGREYEQYF. The CDR3 DNA follows: TGTGCCAGCAGCCATCGGGGGCGGGAGTACGAGCAGTACTTC. The chain joins TRBV13 to TRBJ2-7; possible D gene TRBD2, 7 bases. Germline V gene sequence: CDR1 PRHDT, CDR2 FYEKMQ (reference sequence). The length of the CDR3 is 14 residues. Deletions cut 5 bases from V and 4 bases from J, with 15 bases between. The full variable domain, its missing parts supplied by reference TRBV13 and TRBJ2-7, is AAGVIQSPRHLIKEKRETATLKCYPIPRHDTVYWYQQGPGQDPQFLISFYEKMQSDKGSIPDRFSAQQFSDYHSELNMSSLELGDSALYFCASSHRGREYEQYFGPGTRLTVT.

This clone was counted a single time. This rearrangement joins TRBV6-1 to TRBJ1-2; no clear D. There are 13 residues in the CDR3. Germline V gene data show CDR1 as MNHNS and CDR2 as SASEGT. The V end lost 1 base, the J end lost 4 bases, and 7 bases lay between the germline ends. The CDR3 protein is CASSEGTGYGYTF. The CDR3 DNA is TGTGCCAGCAGTGAAGGGACTGGCTATGGCTACACCTTC.